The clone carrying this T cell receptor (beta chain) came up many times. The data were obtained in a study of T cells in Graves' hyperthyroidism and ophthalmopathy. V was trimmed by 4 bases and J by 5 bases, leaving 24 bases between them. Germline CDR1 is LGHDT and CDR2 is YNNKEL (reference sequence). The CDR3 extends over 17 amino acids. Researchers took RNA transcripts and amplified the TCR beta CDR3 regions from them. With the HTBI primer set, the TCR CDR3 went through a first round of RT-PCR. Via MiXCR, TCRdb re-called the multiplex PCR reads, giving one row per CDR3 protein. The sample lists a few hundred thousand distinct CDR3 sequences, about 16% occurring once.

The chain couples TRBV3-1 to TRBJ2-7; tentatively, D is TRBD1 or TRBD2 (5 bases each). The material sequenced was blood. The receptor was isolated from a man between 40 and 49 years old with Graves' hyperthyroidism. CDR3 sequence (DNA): TGTGCCAGCAGCCCCTCGGGACCTCCCAATCCGGATCACGAGCAGTACTTC. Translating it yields CASSPSGPPNPDHEQYF.